These T cell receptor beta chains were read from a single sample in a study of T-cell memory formation after mild COVID-19. MiXCR, run by TCRdb on the 5' RACE reads, gives a single entry per CDR3 protein. The data show 300,000 to 350,000 distinct CDR3 sequences, roughly 19% seen once. Sequencing was carried out using PBMCs or a T cell subset sorted from them (not recorded which). Every receptor here comes from a man younger than 30 who had mild COVID-19 (a few samples of this study predate the infection). Cell type and time point are not known. The CDR3 runs from the conserved cysteine through the conserved F or W. The D gene is left open where the match is weak.

J | V | D | CDR3
TRBJ1-1 | TRBV20-1 | NA | CSVGAGTEAFF
TRBJ2-5 | TRBV29-1 | NA | CSVTGTEGETQYF
TRBJ2-5 | TRBV21-1 | NA | CASSPQPREQETQYF
TRBJ2-1 | TRBV9 | NA | CASSVAWIWDEQFF
TRBJ2-2 | TRBV9 | TRBD2 | CASSVALTSGGRGTGELFF
TRBJ1-1 | TRBV3-1 | NA | CASSPYSSGTEAFF
TRBJ2-5 | TRBV6-5 | NA | CASSSFKTQYF
TRBJ1-5 | TRBV7-9 | NA | CASSASTKTQPQHF
TRBJ1-5 | TRBV4-3 | TRBD1 | CASSRDRGLGQPQHF
TRBJ1-6 | TRBV6-5 | NA | CASNPKAGRDNSPLHF
TRBJ1-2 | TRBV7-2 | TRBD1 | CASSPGQEVYGYTF
TRBJ2-1 | TRBV7-3 | NA | CASRDGRQGGEQFF
TRBJ1-3 | TRBV7-9 | NA | CATPGGSSGNTIYF
TRBJ2-2 | TRBV5-5 | TRBD1 | CASGFQGASHGELFF
TRBJ2-7 | TRBV12-3/TRBV12-4 | NA | CASRNDGPYEQYF
TRBJ2-3 | TRBV4-2 | TRBD1 | CASSQILRDSLWDTQYF
TRBJ2-7 | TRBV4-1 | NA | CASSQERRSSYEQYF
TRBJ2-2 | TRBV15 | NA | CATSTPSREGSIF
TRBJ1-2 | TRBV9 | NA | CASSVRNYGYTF
TRBJ2-2 | TRBV6-2/TRBV6-3 | NA | CASSSDISNTGELFF
TRBJ2-5 | TRBV5-1 | NA | CASRFGAQETQYF
TRBJ2-5 | TRBV3-1 | NA | CASTTWTAETQYF
TRBJ1-5 | TRBV6-5 | NA | CASSPVPGQPQHF
TRBJ2-5 | TRBV4-1 | NA | CASSQGTSVGTQYF
TRBJ2-2 | TRBV12-3/TRBV12-4 | NA | CASSFPFRGDRELFF
TRBJ2-3 | TRBV12-3/TRBV12-4 | NA | CASSFEGQGTDTQYF
TRBJ2-5 | TRBV6-5 | NA | CASSYSGWNGETQYF
TRBJ2-5 | TRBV6-5 | NA | CASNTQGETQYF
TRBJ2-5 | TRBV6-6 | TRBD2 | CASRLTPGLAEETQYF